These 32 T cell receptor beta chains came from one sample sequenced in a study of T cells in Graves' hyperthyroidism and ophthalmopathy. The source material, RNA transcripts, was used to amplify TCR beta CDR3 regions. With the HTBI primer set, the TCR CDR3 went through a first round of RT-PCR. TCRdb re-called the multiplex PCR reads through MiXCR, storing one row per CDR3 protein. This table has roughly 380,000 distinct CDR3 sequences, about 19% appearing once. The specimen sequenced was blood. The source of these receptors is a woman aged 18-29 years with Graves' hyperthyroidism.

The CDR3 DNA reads TGCGCCAGCAGCTACGGACAGGCAGATGAGACCCAGTACTTC. Translated: CASSYGQADETQYF. This sequence joins TRBV5-1 and TRBJ2-5; 7 bases match TRBD1. Germline V CDR1 and CDR2: SGHRS, YFSETQ. The junction had 7 bases not matched to a gene; V was cut back by 3 bases and J by 5 bases. The CDR3 spans 14 residues.

This clonotype was counted many times. This chain links TRBV2 with TRBJ1-3, with a possible D match to TRBD1 (5 bases). The germline CDR1 and CDR2 sequences are SNHLY and FYNNEI. This CDR3 has 13 residues. V dropped 4 bases and J dropped 4 bases, with 8 bases sitting between them. The chain's CDR3 is CASSAGRGNTIYF. The CDR3 DNA reads TGTGCCAGCAGTGCGGGACGAGGAAACACCATATATTTT.

This clonotype was recorded at least ten times. J is TRBJ1-2 and V is TRBV28; 7 nucleotides agree with TRBD1. This CDR3 has 14 amino acids. J was trimmed by 3 bases and V by 3 bases; bases with no gene match: 4. CDR1 is MDHEN, CDR2 SYDVKM, per germline. The DNA for the CDR3 is TGTGCCAGCAGTTTCGGACAGGCTCACTATGGCTACACCTTC. It specifies CASSFGQAHYGYTF.

This clonotype has a count of ten or more. The chain carries TRBV7-9 and TRBJ2-7; D ambiguous. Germline V lookup: CDR1 SEHNR, CDR2 FQNEAQ (reference sequence). V lost 4 bases, J lost 6 bases, and 13 bases lay in between. The CDR3 spans 13 residues. CDR3 region: CASSYTPAVEQYF. CDR3 sequence (DNA): TGTGCCAGCAGCTACACCCCGGCAGTCGAGCAGTACTTC.

This clonotype was detected only a few times. The V gene is TRBV9, the J gene TRBJ1-3, with no clear D. Trimming pared 0 bases from V and 0 bases from J, leaving 10 bases between. The CDR3 has 16 residues. Germline V gene lookup returns CDR1 SGDLS and CDR2 YYNGEE. CDR3 in amino acids: CASSVDAFSSGNTIYF. The CDR3 nucleotides read TGTGCCAGCAGCGTAGACGCGTTTAGCTCTGGAAACACCATATATTTT. Variable domain in full (rest from reference TRBV9 and TRBJ1-3): DSGVTQTPKHLITATGQRVTLRCSPRSGDLSVYWYQQSLDQGLQFLIQYYNGEERAKGNILERFSAQQFPDLHSELNLSSLELGDSALYFCASSVDAFSSGNTIYFGEGSWLTVV.

On this clonotype: Mismatch with germline at one junction end may stem from a read error. The CDR3 DNA is TGTGCCAGCAGCCTCAATGGGGGGGCCGCCACCGGGGAGCTGTGTTTT. Translation gives CASSLNGGAATGELCF. V and J are TRBV7-3 and TRBJ2-2; tentative D call: TRBD2 (7 bases). Per germline, CDR1 SGHTA and CDR2 FQGTGA. The CDR3 spans 16 residues.

J is TRBJ2-7 and V is TRBV4-1, with D hard to call. Trimming shortened V by 1 base and J by 3 bases, and 10 bases separated the two germline ends. CDR1 MGHRA and CDR2 YSYEKL come from the germline V gene. The CDR3 is 14 residues long. CDR3 nucleotide sequence: TGCGCCAGCAGCCAAGGCCCCAGGCTCTACGAGCAGTACTTC. Translating it yields CASSQGPRLYEQYF.

This clonotype showed up just a few times. The V and J genes are TRBV5-1 and TRBJ1-6; D gene uncertain. From germline, CDR1 is SGHRS and CDR2 YFSETQ. Trimming took off 4 bases at V and 0 bases at J, with 11 bases between the two ends. The CDR3 is 16 amino acids. CDR3 amino acids: CASSLSMSSYNSPLHF. CDR3 sequence (DNA): TGCGCCAGCAGCCTCAGCATGAGCTCCTATAATTCACCCCTCCACTTT. Using reference TRBV5-1 and TRBJ1-6 for the parts outside the CDR3, the full variable domain is KAGVTQTPRYLIKTRGQQVTLSCSPISGHRSVSWYQQTPGQGLQFLFEYFSETQRNKGNFPGRFSGRQFSNSRSEMNVSTLELGDSALYLCASSLSMSSYNSPLHFGNGTRLTVT.

This clonotype was observed many times. The chain combines TRBV27 with TRBJ2-5; D may be TRBD2 (6 bases). Trimming took 3 bases from V and 5 from J, leaving 13 bases between them. Germline V gene lookup returns CDR1 MNHEY and CDR2 SMNVEV (reference sequence). The CDR3 has 14 amino acids. CDR3 loop: CASSFSPAGETQYF. CDR3 nucleotides: TGTGCCAGCAGTTTCTCCCCCGCGGGGGAGACCCAGTACTTC.

In its sample, this clonotype was seen many times. The genes are TRBV20-1 and TRBJ1-5, with D possibly being TRBD1 (5 bases). The CDR3 is made up of 16 amino acids. Germline V lookup: CDR1 DFQATT, CDR2 SNEGSKA (reference sequence). Trimming removed 3 bases from V and 5 bases from J, with 20 bases in between. CDR3 sequence reads: CSARDLQVGSDQPQHF. DNA for the CDR3: TGCAGTGCTAGGGACCTACAGGTTGGTAGTGATCAGCCCCAGCATTTT.

There are many counts of this clonotype. The chain is built from TRBV10-3 and TRBJ2-2; D is perhaps TRBD2 (5 bases). This CDR3 has 15 residues. CDR1 ENHRY and CDR2 SYGVKD come from the germline V gene. V dropped 3 bases and J dropped 2 bases, with 10 bases sitting between them. CDR3 sequence: CAISDKGVNTGELFF. CDR3 DNA: TGTGCCATCAGTGACAAGGGAGTCAACACCGGGGAGCTGTTTTTT.

This clonotype was seen at least ten times. V gene TRBV12-3 or TRBV12-4 combines with J gene TRBJ2-5; possibly TRBD1 for D (5 bases). The CDR3 sequence is 13 residues long. Between the trimmed V and J ends, which lost 6 bases and 4 bases, there was a span of 12 bases. The CDR3 DNA sequence: TGTGCCAGCAGCCCGGACAAGGGAGAGACCCAGTACTTC. This translates into CASSPDKGETQYF.

This clonotype was recorded at least ten times. CDR3 sequence (DNA): TGTGCCAGCAGCAAGACAGGAGATGGAGGCTACACCTTC. Protein: CASSKTGDGGYTF. J is TRBJ1-2 and V is TRBV7-9; D is possibly TRBD1 (6 bases). V gave up 5 bases and J gave up 8 bases, with 15 bases separating them. The germline gives CDR1 SEHNR, CDR2 FQNEAQ (reference sequence). CDR3 length: 13 amino acids.

This clonotype was detected many times. This sequence joins TRBV20-1 and TRBJ1-1, with D perhaps TRBD1 (5 bases). Per the germline V gene, CDR1 is DFQATT and CDR2 is SNEGSKA (reference sequence). V was cut by 6 bases and J by 8 bases, with 13 bases left in between. The CDR3 sequence is 11 residues long. The CDR3 DNA reads TGCAGTGCGTTAGGGACGGCGGAAGCTTTCTTT. Encoded protein: CSALGTAEAFF.

This clonotype was picked up many times. The chain uses TRBV2 and TRBJ1-2, with no clear D. Trimming stripped 3 bases from V and 4 bases from J, with 9 bases between. Germline loops: CDR1 SNHLY, CDR2 FYNNEI. This CDR3 region has 13 residues. In DNA form, the CDR3 reads TGTGCCAGCAGTGATTCGCCCAGCTATGGCTACACCTTC. Translated, it gives CASSDSPSYGYTF.

V usage is TRBV6-1 and J usage is TRBJ2-7; D remains unclear. Trimming took off 7 bases at V and 1 base at J, with 11 bases between the two ends. This CDR3 region has 13 residues. Germline V gene data show CDR1 as MNHNS and CDR2 as SASEGT. CDR3 protein: CASTSGSSYEQYF. CDR3 nucleotides: TGTGCCAGCACCTCCGGGTCTTCCTACGAGCAGTACTTC.

V and J are TRBV6-2 or TRBV6-3 and TRBJ1-2; TRBD1 might be the D (5 bases). The V end lost 2 bases, the J end lost 6 bases, and 22 bases lay between the germline ends. Germline V lookup: CDR1 MNHEY, CDR2 SVGEGT. The CDR3 extends over 17 amino acids. The CDR3 region is CASSYTLRDLRRDGYTF. The CDR3 nucleotides are TGTGCCAGCAGTTACACCCTCCGGGACCTTCGGCGGGATGGCTACACCTTC.

This clonotype was found many times. The chain carries TRBV3-1 and TRBJ1-2; no firm D call. The V gene's germline CDR1 is LGHDT and CDR2 YNNKEL (reference sequence). The V and J ends lost 1 base and 1 base respectively, with 10 bases between them. The CDR3 extends over 15 amino acids. CDR3 amino acids: CASSQGAGINYGYTF. CDR3 DNA: TGTGCCAGCAGCCAAGGAGCAGGAATTAACTATGGCTACACCTTC.

This clonotype was seen repeatedly, ten times or more. This chain links TRBV10-1 with TRBJ2-7; 7 positions agree with TRBD1. There are 13 residues in the CDR3. Germline V CDR1 and CDR2: WNHNN, SYGVQD (reference sequence). Unmatched junction bases numbered 3, after V lost 3 bases and J lost 4 bases. The CDR3 is CASSDNRGYEQYF. The CDR3, as DNA: TGCGCCAGCAGTGATAACAGGGGATACGAGCAGTACTTC.

This clonotype was seen at least ten times. The chain has TRBV12-3 or TRBV12-4 and TRBJ1-2; 10 bases are a match to TRBD1. The trim removed 6 bases at V and 4 bases at J, leaving 2 bases unmatched. CDR3 length: 13 amino acids. This chain's CDR3 is CASRWDRGYGYTF. The CDR3 DNA reads TGTGCCAGCAGGTGGGACAGGGGCTATGGCTACACCTTC.

The chain has TRBV6-4 and TRBJ1-3; 9 bases match TRBD1. Trimming at V came to 2 bases and at J to 4 bases, leaving 9 bases not matched to a gene. The CDR3 length is 17 residues. Germline V gives CDR1 MRHNA, CDR2 SNTAGT. This CDR3 reads CASSDRPGTGFGNTIYF. Written as DNA, the CDR3 is TGTGCCAGCAGTGACCGACCCGGGACAGGGTTCGGAAACACCATATATTTT.

In this sample, this clonotype turned up many times. The chain joins TRBV12-3 or TRBV12-4 to TRBJ1-2, with 10 bases that match TRBD1. The V segment lost 6 bases and the J segment 8 bases; nucleotides outside the gene matches: 3. The CDR3 covers 12 residues. CDR3 in amino acids: CASRDRGRGYTF. CDR3 sequence (DNA): TGTGCCAGCAGAGACAGGGGGCGAGGCTACACCTTC.

This chain joins TRBV7-9 and TRBJ1-1; D is unresolved. Trimming took 5 bases from V and 0 from J, leaving 13 bases between them. CDR3 size: 15 residues. Germline V lookup: CDR1 SEHNR, CDR2 FQNEAQ (reference sequence). The CDR3 nucleotides are TGTGCCAGCAGCATCGCGCCTAAGGTGAACACTGAAGCTTTCTTT. Amino acid sequence: CASSIAPKVNTEAFF.

The chain couples TRBV7-9 to TRBJ1-2, with D perhaps TRBD1 (6 bases). Germline values: CDR1 SEHNR, CDR2 FQNEAQ (reference sequence). The V end lost 7 bases, the J end lost 2 bases, and 17 bases lay between the germline ends. This CDR3 region has 15 residues. The CDR3 loop is CASTNSVTGNYGYTF. The CDR3 bases are TGTGCCAGCACCAACTCCGTTACAGGGAACTATGGCTACACCTTC. Together with reference TRBV7-9 and TRBJ1-2, the CDR3 gives the full variable domain: DTGVSQNPRHKITKRGQNVTFRCDPISEHNRLYWYRQTLGQGPEFLTYFQNEAQLEKSRLLSDRFSAERPKGSFSTLEIQRTEQGDSAMYLCASTNSVTGNYGYTFGSGTRLTVV.

The V call is TRBV18, the J call TRBJ1-2, with 10 bases aligning to TRBD1. The CDR3 is 13 residues long. The V and J ends lost 3 bases and 10 bases, in that order; junction bases with no gene match: 5. Germline V lookup: CDR1 KGHSH, CDR2 LQKENI. The CDR3 coding sequence is TGTGCCAGCTCACCCGGGGACAGGGGCATCTACACCTTC. It is translated as CASSPGDRGIYTF.

In this sample, this clonotype turned up a few times. J is TRBJ1-3 and V is TRBV18, with D possibly being TRBD1 (5 bases). Trimming cost V 0 bases and J 0 bases, with 9 bases left between them. Looked up from germline, CDR1 is KGHSH and CDR2 is LQKENI. The CDR3 totals 16 residues. This chain's CDR3 is CASSPPSGGSGNTIYF. The CDR3 nucleotides read TGTGCCAGCTCACCACCTTCGGGGGGCTCTGGAAACACCATATATTTT.

Note on this clonotype: One end of the junction varies from germline; a read error may be responsible. This chain connects TRBV6-1 to TRBJ1-1; 7 nucleotides agree with TRBD1. This CDR3 contains 13 residues. CDR1 MNHNS and CDR2 SASEGT come from the germline V gene. The CDR3 region is CASSPRGETGAFF. The DNA of the CDR3 is TGTGCCAGCAGTCCCAGGGGGGAGACTGGAGCTTTCTTT.

The rearrangement uses TRBV6-1 and TRBJ1-2; D call uncertain. The CDR3 is 13 amino acids. Trimming shortened V by 3 bases and J by 0 bases, and 5 bases separated the two germline ends. Germline V CDR1 and CDR2: MNHNS, SASEGT. The CDR3, as DNA: TGTGCCAGCAGTGAGAAGCCTAACTATGGCTACACCTTC. Its translation is CASSEKPNYGYTF.

This clonotype was observed many times. This may come from a read error, since a much larger clone is one base off. The chain links TRBV6-1 to TRBJ1-2; no definite D call. V was shortened by 8 bases and J by 8 bases, with 21 bases between the two germline ends. Germline CDR1 and CDR2: MNHNS and SASEGT. There are 14 residues in the CDR3. The CDR3 DNA sequence: TGTGCCAGCGGTGCCATCCCCGCGGATTACGGCTACACCTTC. Protein sequence: CASGAIPADYGYTF.

This clonotype occurred many times. The chain links TRBV18 to TRBJ1-1; D is undetermined. The V gene's germline CDR1 is KGHSH and CDR2 LQKENI. The CDR3 is 16 residues long. Trimming took off 1 base at V and 1 base at J, with 13 bases between the two ends. The CDR3 region has the DNA TGTGCCAGCTCACCACAGTCCGGGATCTGGAACACTGAAGCTTTCTTT. Its protein product is CASSPQSGIWNTEAFF.

This clonotype was seen only a few times. The chain carries TRBV6-1 and TRBJ2-4, with D possibly TRBD2 on 5 matching bases. This CDR3 comprises 14 residues. Germline loops: CDR1 MNHNS, CDR2 SASEGT. Trimming pared 7 bases from V and 2 bases from J, leaving 12 bases between. The CDR3: CASTRTGSKNIQYF. The CDR3 DNA is TGTGCCAGCACCCGGACTGGGTCCAAAAACATTCAGTACTTC.

The chain uses TRBV5-1 and TRBJ2-7; tentatively, D is TRBD1 (6 bases). V lost 8 bases to trimming and J lost 3 bases, with 15 bases between them. CDR3 length equals 13 residues. The germline V gene encodes CDR1 SGHRS and CDR2 YFSETQ. The CDR3 here is CASGGGSDYEQYF. The CDR3 bases are TGCGCCAGTGGTGGGGGCTCAGACTACGAGCAGTACTTC.